The TCR beta chain under discussion was sequenced for a study of blood T cells in healthy people across ages. About the research overall: T cells yielded about one barcoded beta molecule per two cells through template switching.

Whole-study results and caveats: A conclusive naive versus antigen-experienced comparison was prevented by the unsorted PBMCs. Long-lived and aged donors differed, with more naive CD4+ cells and higher diversity in the long-lived.

Primed by a sample-barcoded 5' primer and a J-beta primer mix, a second PCR proceeded for about 6 to 11 cycles. A template-switch adaptor containing 12 random nucleotides labeled each cDNA molecule. TCRdb called the 5' RACE reads again in MiXCR, with one record for every CDR3 protein. The table has approximately 1,100,000 distinct CDR3 sequences, under 55% seen once; the top ten hold approximately 20%. Germline lookup yields CDR1 MDHEN and CDR2 SYDVKM. The length of the CDR3 is 16 residues. Losses at the gene ends were 6 bases for V and 6 bases for J; bases not matched to a gene: 11. For this clonotype: The antigen is undetermined.

What was sequenced was blood. This clonotype was sampled from a woman aged 55-70 years in good health. The V call is TRBV28, the J call TRBJ2-2, with 9 bases that match TRBD1. In DNA form, the CDR3 reads TGTGCCAGCAGCTCAGTCGGGACAGGGTCACCCGGGGAGCTGTTTTTT. Encoded protein: CASSSVGTGSPGELFF.